This paragraph reports one T cell receptor beta chain. Its antigen remains unidentified. This sample was included in a study of vaccination effects on CD4 cells after COVID-19. General observations from the study: In healthy vaccinees, only 1 of 255 vaccine-induced clones cross-reacted with common cold coronaviruses.

Here immunoSEQ multiplex PCR was the method, and the copy in TCRdb shows in-frame clones only, minus some. The sample contains around 60,000 clones, 65% to 85% of which appear only once. Pools of viral peptides were used by the ViraFEST assay to expand antigen-specific CD4+ T cells ahead of sequencing. On roughly day 10 of culture, CD4+ T cells were separated out. Absence of prior SARS-CoV-2 infection characterized the vaccine recipients, who showed negative nucleocapsid antibodies. Every well housed two million PBMC, which grew in culture alongside around 10 IU/ml IL-2 and 10 ug/ml peptides. Fresh IL-2-containing medium replaced half the medium on days 3 and 7. There are 15 residues in the CDR3. Trimming cost V 6 bases and J 7 bases, with 22 bases left between them. The V gene's germline CDR1 is SNHLY and CDR2 FYNNEI.

The rearrangement joins TRBV2 to TRBJ2-7; D is unresolved. The source of this sequence is a human donor who received a COVID-19 vaccine. The sample in question was CD4+ T cells from PBMCs cultured with HCoV-NL63 spike peptides, obtained before COVID-19 vaccination. The CDR3 here is CASRPDQGPAREQYV. In DNA form, the CDR3 reads TGTGCCAGCAGGCCCGATCAAGGACCCGCCCGGGAGCAGTACGTC.